This record covers a single TCR beta chain. This entry comes from a study of blood T cell repertoires in COVID-19. In the study overall: Some COVID-19 samples were acute and others convalescent; all came from the United States, Italy and Spain.

The ends were cut back, 3 bases at V and 9 bases at J, with 9 bases in the middle. This CDR3 comprises 12 residues. CDR1 LGHDT and CDR2 YNNKEL come from the germline V gene (reference sequence). Original analysis: For nucleated cells, counts were estimated from reference gene primer amplification. Profiling relied on immunoSEQ multiplex PCR, and the TCRdb table lists in-frame clones only, not all of them. Clonal size and the V and J genes are those of that table, whereas D and trimming came from the DNA. The repertoire consists of some 200,000 clones, with 90% occurring once and the leading ten covering roughly 0.56%.

The chain couples TRBV3-1 (or the pseudogene TRBV3-2) to TRBJ2-1; weak D call: TRBD1 (6 bases). The TCR comes from a man aged 50 to 60 with acute or convalescent COVID-19. Sample: peripheral blood. The CDR3 loop reads CASSQTRGEQFF. In nucleotides, the CDR3 is TGTGCCAGCAGCCAGACCAGGGGTGAGCAGTTCTTC.